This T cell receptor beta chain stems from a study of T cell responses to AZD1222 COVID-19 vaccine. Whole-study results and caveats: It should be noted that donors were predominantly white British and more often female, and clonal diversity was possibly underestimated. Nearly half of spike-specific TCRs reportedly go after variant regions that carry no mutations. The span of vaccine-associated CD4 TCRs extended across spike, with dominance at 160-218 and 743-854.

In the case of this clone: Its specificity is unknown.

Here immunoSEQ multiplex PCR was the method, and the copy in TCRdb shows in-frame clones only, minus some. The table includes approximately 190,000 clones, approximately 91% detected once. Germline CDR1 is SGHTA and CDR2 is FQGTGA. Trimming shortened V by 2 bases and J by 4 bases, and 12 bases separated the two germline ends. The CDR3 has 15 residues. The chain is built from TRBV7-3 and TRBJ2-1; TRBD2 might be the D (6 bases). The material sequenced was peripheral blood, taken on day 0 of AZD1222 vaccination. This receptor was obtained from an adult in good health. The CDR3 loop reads CASSLEEGTYNEQFF. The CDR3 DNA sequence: TGTGCCAGCAGCTTAGAGGAGGGTACATACAATGAGCAGTTCTTC.